This T cell receptor beta chain comes out of a study of blood T cells in healthy people across ages. Findings of the study overall: It was the long-lived donors that had more naive CD4+ cells and higher diversity than aged donors. The study regarded diversity estimates from one million T cells as underestimates.

About this clonotype itself: Its antigen is unknown.

Peripheral blood from each donor was collected in a volume of 9.5 to 10 milliliters. The authors ran a second PCR of about 7 to 11 cycles using a sample-barcoded 5' primer and a J-beta primer mix. Every single cDNA molecule received a tag from a template-switch adaptor with 12 random nucleotides. In TCRdb, the 5' RACE reads were re-called with MiXCR into one record per CDR3 protein. Of about 1.1 million distinct CDR3 sequences in the sample, 35% to 45% were seen once. This CDR3 has 14 amino acids. Germline-derived CDR1 and CDR2 are SGHAT and FQNNGV. V gave up 5 bases and J gave up 0 bases, with 9 bases separating them.

The rearrangement joins TRBV11-2 to TRBJ2-3; D ambiguous. Input material: blood. This receptor was taken from a man between 18 and 35 years old in good health. CDR3 DNA: TGTGCCAGCAGCCGGACGGAAAGCACAGATACGCAGTATTTT. This codes for CASSRTESTDTQYF.